Listed below are T cell receptor beta chains from one sample, sequenced in a study of cytomegalovirus exposure and HLA in healthy donors. Only in-frame clones appear in the TCRdb table, and some are missing; sequencing was by immunoSEQ multiplex PCR. This sample's clone table lists tens of thousands of clones. Sequenced sample: PBMCs. Every receptor here comes from a man aged 35 to 55 in good health and CMV-seronegative. Each CDR3 is given with its conserved first and last residue. Each record gives: D gene, V gene, J gene, CDR3 DNA, CDR3 protein. D genes are given only for firm matches.

d_gene: NA
v_gene: TRBV10-3
j_gene: TRBJ1-4
CDR3nt: TGTGCCATCAGTGAGGTCCCCGGTTGGGAAAAACTGTTTTTT
CDR3aa: CAISEVPGWEKLFF

d_gene: TRBD2
v_gene: TRBV6-1
j_gene: TRBJ2-7
CDR3nt: TGTGCCAGCAGTGAACGGGCGGGGGTAGGCGAGCAGTACTTC
CDR3aa: CASSERAGVGEQYF

d_gene: NA
v_gene: TRBV29-1
j_gene: TRBJ1-2
CDR3nt: TGCAGCGTTGTTCGAGTTTTTGGCGGGGTTGACTATGGCTACACCTTC
CDR3aa: CSVVRVFGGVDYGYTF

d_gene: NA
v_gene: TRBV29-1
j_gene: TRBJ1-1
CDR3nt: TGCAGCGGCCGGGACGCGGGGGGGACTGAAGCTTTCTTT
CDR3aa: CSGRDAGGTEAFF

d_gene: NA
v_gene: TRBV7-8
j_gene: TRBJ1-5
CDR3nt: TGTGCCAGCAGCTCTACATGGGGGGATAGCAATCAGCCCCAGCATTTT
CDR3aa: CASSSTWGDSNQPQHF

d_gene: NA
v_gene: TRBV6-1
j_gene: TRBJ2-1
CDR3nt: TGTGCCAGCGCGGGCAGCTCCTACAATGAGCAGTTCTTC
CDR3aa: CASAGSSYNEQFF

d_gene: TRBD2
v_gene: TRBV19
j_gene: TRBJ2-7
CDR3nt: TGTGCCAGTAGGGGGAATAGCGGGGGGCCCTACGAGCAGTACTTC
CDR3aa: CASRGNSGGPYEQYF

d_gene: NA
v_gene: TRBV12-5
j_gene: TRBJ2-3
CDR3nt: TGTGCTAGTGGTTTGCAGGTAGATACGCAGTATTTT
CDR3aa: CASGLQVDTQYF

d_gene: TRBD2
v_gene: TRBV2
j_gene: TRBJ2-5
CDR3nt: TGTGCCAGCAGTGAAGCGCCAAGAGCACCTAGCGGGGGGGCCGGGGAGACCCAGTACTTC
CDR3aa: CASSEAPRAPSGGAGETQYF

d_gene: NA
v_gene: TRBV9
j_gene: TRBJ1-6
CDR3nt: TGTGCCAGCAGCGTAGGAACCGGGACACCGGGCTCCTATAATTCACCCCTCCACTTT
CDR3aa: CASSVGTGTPGSYNSPLHF

d_gene: TRBD1
v_gene: TRBV19
j_gene: TRBJ2-1
CDR3nt: TGTGCCAGTAGTATTGAGGGGGCGCTGGGGAATGAGCAGTTCTTC
CDR3aa: CASSIEGALGNEQFF

d_gene: NA
v_gene: TRBV18
j_gene: TRBJ1-5
CDR3nt: TGTGCCAGCTCATCATTATTGGCAGGGCAGCCCCAGCATTTT
CDR3aa: CASSSLLAGQPQHF

d_gene: TRBD1
v_gene: TRBV12-5
j_gene: TRBJ2-7
CDR3nt: TGTGCTAGTGCCCGGACAGGGGCCGAGCAGTACTTC
CDR3aa: CASARTGAEQYF

d_gene: NA
v_gene: TRBV30
j_gene: TRBJ2-1
CDR3nt: TGTGCCTGGAGCGGGGGACGGGGGTACAATGAGCAGTTCTTC
CDR3aa: CAWSGGRGYNEQFF

d_gene: NA
v_gene: TRBV2
j_gene: TRBJ1-6
CDR3nt: TGTGCCAGCAGTGTTAGAGGGAATTATTCACCCCTCCACTTT
CDR3aa: CASSVRGNYSPLHF

d_gene: TRBD1
v_gene: TRBV6-5
j_gene: TRBJ1-1
CDR3nt: TGTGCCAGCAACTTCGGACAGGGAGGTACTGAAGCTTTCTTT
CDR3aa: CASNFGQGGTEAFF

d_gene: TRBD1
v_gene: TRBV19
j_gene: TRBJ1-5
CDR3nt: TGTGCCAGTAGTATAGTTAGCGGACAGGGGCAGCCCCAGCATTTT
CDR3aa: CASSIVSGQGQPQHF

d_gene: TRBD2
v_gene: TRBV29-1
j_gene: TRBJ2-7
CDR3nt: TGCAGCGTCGCCCCCGGGACTAGCGGGGGTTACAGCTCCTACGAGCAGTACTTC
CDR3aa: CSVAPGTSGGYSSYEQYF

d_gene: NA
v_gene: TRBV28
j_gene: TRBJ1-5
CDR3nt: TGTGCCAGCAGTCTCCCAGCGGATCACAATCAGCCCCAGCATTTT
CDR3aa: CASSLPADHNQPQHF

d_gene: NA
v_gene: TRBV6-5
j_gene: TRBJ1-1
CDR3nt: TGTGCCAGCAGTTACGGGAAGGGGGTGACTGAAGCTTTCTTT
CDR3aa: CASSYGKGVTEAFF